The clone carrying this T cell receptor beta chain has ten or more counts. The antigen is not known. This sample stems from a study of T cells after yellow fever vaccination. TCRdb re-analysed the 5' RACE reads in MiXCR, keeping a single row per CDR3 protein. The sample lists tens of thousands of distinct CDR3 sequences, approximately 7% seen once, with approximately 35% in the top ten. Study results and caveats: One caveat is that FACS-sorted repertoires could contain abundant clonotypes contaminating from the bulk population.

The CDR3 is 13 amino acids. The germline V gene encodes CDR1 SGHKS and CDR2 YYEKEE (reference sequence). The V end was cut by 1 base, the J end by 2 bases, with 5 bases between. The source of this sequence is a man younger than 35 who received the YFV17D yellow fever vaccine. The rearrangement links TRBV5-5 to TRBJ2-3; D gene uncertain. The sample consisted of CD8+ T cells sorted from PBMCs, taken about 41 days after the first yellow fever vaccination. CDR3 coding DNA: TGTGCCAGCAGCTTGTGGATCACAGATACGCAGTATTTT. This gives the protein CASSLWITDTQYF.